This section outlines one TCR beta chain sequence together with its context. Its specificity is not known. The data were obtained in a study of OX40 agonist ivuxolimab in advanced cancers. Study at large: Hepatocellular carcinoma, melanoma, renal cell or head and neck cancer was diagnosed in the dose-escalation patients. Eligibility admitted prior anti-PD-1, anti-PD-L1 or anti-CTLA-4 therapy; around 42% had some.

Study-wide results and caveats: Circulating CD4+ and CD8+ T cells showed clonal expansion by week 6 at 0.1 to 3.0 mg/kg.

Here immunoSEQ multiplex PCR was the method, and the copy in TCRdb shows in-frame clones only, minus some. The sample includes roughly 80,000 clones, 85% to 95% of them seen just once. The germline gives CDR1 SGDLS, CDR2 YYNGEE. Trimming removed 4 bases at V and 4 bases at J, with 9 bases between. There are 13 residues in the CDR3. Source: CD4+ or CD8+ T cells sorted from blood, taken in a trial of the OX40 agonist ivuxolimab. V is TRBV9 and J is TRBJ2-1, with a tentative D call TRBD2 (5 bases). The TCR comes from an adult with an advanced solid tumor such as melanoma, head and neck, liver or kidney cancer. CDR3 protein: CASSFGIYNEQFF. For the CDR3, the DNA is TGTGCCAGCAGCTTCGGGATTTACAATGAGCAGTTCTTC.